The subject of this entry is one T cell receptor (beta chain). As yet, its antigen is unknown. With V trimmed by 7 bases and J by 14 bases, 15 bases remained unmatched. The germline V gene has CDR1 GTSNPN and CDR2 SVGIG (reference sequence). The CDR3 totals 13 residues. The data belong to a study of cytomegalovirus exposure and HLA in healthy donors. Points from the study as a whole: The study found most TCR sequences rare, yet found some public TCRs in many donors.

Libraries were prepared by immunoSEQ multiplex PCR; TCRdb keeps only in-frame clonotypes and omits some of them. This table has a few hundred thousand clones, 80% to 90% appearing once. This TCR derives from a young woman in good health and CMV-seronegative. This chain connects TRBV30 to TRBJ2-1; 9 bases are a match to TRBD1. Sequences were obtained from PBMCs. The CDR3 region is CAFQFKGQGFEFF. In DNA, the CDR3 is TGTGCCTTCCAGTTTAAGGGACAGGGATTTGAGTTCTTC.